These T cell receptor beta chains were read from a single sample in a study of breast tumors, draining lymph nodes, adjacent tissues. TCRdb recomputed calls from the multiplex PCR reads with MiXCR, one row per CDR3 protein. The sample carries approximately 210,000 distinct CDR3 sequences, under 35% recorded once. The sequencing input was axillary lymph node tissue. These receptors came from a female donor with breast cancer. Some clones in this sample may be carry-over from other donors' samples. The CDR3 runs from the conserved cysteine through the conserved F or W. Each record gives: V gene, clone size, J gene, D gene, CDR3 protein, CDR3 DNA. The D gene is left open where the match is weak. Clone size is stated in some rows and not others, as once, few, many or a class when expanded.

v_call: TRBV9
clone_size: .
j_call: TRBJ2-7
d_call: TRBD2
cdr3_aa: CASSVSGLAGAEQYF
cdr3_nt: TGTGCCAGCAGCGTCTCGGGACTAGCGGGAGCTGAGCAGTACTTC

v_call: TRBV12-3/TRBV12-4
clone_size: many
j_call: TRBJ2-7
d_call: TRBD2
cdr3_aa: CASSLAGLAESSYEQYF
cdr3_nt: TGTGCCAGCAGTTTAGCGGGACTAGCGGAGAGCTCCTACGAGCAGTACTTC

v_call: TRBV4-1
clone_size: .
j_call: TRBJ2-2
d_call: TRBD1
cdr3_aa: CASSPGQGGTGELFF
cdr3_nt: TGCGCCAGCAGCCCCGGACAGGGCGGCACCGGGGAGCTGTTTTTT

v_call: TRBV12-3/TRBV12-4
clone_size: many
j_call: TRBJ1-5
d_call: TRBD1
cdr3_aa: CASSPGGTGSQPQHF
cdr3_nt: TGTGCCAGCAGCCCTGGGGGGACAGGGAGTCAGCCCCAGCATTTT

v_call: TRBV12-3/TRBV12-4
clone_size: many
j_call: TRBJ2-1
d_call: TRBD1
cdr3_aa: CASSFRTGGAYNEQFF
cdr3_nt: TGTGCCAGCAGTTTCCGGACAGGGGGAGCCTACAATGAGCAGTTCTTC

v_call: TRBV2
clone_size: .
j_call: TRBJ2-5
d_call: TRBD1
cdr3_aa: CASSQGQASETQYF
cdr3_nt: TGTGCCAGCAGCCAAGGACAGGCGAGCGAGACCCAGTACTTC

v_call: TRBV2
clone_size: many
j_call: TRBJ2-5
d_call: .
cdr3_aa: CASRFQAETQYF
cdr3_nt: TGTGCCAGCAGATTTCAGGCAGAGACCCAGTACTTC

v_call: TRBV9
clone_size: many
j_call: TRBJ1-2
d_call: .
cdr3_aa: CASSGTVWGDYGSTF
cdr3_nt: TGTGCCAGCAGCGGAACCGTTTGGGGGGATTATGGCTCCACCTTC

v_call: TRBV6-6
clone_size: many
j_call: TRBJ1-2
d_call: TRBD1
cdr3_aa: CASSNRGGSNYGYTF
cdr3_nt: TGTGCCAGCAGTAACAGGGGAGGTTCTAACTATGGCTACACCTTC

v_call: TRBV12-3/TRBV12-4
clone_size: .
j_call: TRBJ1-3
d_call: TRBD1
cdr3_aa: CANSFRDSFSGSTIYF
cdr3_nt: TGTGCCAACAGTTTCAGGGACAGCTTCTCTGGAAGCACCATATATTTT

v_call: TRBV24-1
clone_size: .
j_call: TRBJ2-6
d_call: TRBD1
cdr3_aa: CATSDSGQGRANVLTF
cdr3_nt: TGTGCCACCAGTGATTCCGGACAGGGCAGGGCCAACGTCCTGACTTTC

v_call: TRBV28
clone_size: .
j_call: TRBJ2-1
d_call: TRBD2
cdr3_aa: CASSSPGLAGGNEQFF
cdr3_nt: TGTGCCAGCAGTTCACCGGGACTAGCGGGAGGAAATGAGCAGTTCTTC

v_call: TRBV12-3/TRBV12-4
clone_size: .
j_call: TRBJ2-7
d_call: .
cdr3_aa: CASSFGGEQYF
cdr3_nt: TGTGCCAGCAGTTTCGGGGGCGAGCAGTACTTC

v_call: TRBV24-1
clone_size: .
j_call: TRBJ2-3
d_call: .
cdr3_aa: CATSARLPPRTDTQYF
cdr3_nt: TGTGCCACCAGTGCACGACTCCCGCCACGCACAGATACGCAGTATTTT

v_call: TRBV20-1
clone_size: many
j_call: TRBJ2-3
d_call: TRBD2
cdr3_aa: CSARKAHLAGFTDTQYF
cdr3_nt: TGCAGTGCTCGTAAGGCCCACCTAGCGGGGTTTACAGATACGCAGTATTTT

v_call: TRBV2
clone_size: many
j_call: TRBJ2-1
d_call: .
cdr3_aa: CASSRTGTLYNEQFF
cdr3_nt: TGTGCCAGCAGTAGGACTGGAACTCTCTACAATGAGCAGTTCTTC

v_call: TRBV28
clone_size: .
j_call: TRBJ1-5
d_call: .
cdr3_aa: CASTPGYGGNQPQHF
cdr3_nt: TGTGCCAGCACCCCGGGCTATGGGGGCAATCAGCCCCAGCATTTT

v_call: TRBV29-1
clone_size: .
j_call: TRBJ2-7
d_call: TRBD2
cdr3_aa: CSSGTSDYEQYF
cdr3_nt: TGCAGCAGTGGGACTAGCGACTACGAGCAGTACTTC

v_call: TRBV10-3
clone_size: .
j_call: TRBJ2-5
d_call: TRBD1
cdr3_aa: CAISEGQGRGETQYF
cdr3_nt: TGTGCCATCAGTGAGGGACAGGGAAGAGGGGAGACCCAGTACTTC

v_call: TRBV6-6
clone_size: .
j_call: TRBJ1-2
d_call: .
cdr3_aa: CASSYSGGARGYTF
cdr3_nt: TGTGCCAGCAGTTACTCCGGAGGGGCCCGCGGCTACACCTTC

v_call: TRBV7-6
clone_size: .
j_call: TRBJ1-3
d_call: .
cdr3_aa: CASSSRESSGNTIYF
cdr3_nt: TGTGCCAGCAGCTCCCGGGAGAGCTCTGGAAACACCATATATTTT

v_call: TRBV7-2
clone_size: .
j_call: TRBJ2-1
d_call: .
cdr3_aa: CASSVPLGGNEQFF
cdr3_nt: TGTGCCAGCAGCGTACCCCTTGGGGGCAATGAGCAGTTCTTC

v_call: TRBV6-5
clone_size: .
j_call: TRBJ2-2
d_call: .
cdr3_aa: CASSLFGSNTGELFF
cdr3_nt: TGTGCCAGCAGTTTATTTGGTTCAAACACCGGGGAGCTGTTTTTT

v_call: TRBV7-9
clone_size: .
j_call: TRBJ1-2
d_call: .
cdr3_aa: CASSIWGGANYGYTF
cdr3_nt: TGTGCCAGTAGTATATGGGGGGGCGCTAACTATGGCTACACCTTC

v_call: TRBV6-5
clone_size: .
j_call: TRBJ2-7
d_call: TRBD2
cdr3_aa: CARRLAGGSEQYF
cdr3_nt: TGTGCCAGAAGACTAGCGGGAGGCTCCGAGCAGTACTTC

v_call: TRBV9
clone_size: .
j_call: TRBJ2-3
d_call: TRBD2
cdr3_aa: CASSPSLPGTSGGAGTDTQYF
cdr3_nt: TGTGCCAGCAGCCCCTCCCTCCCCGGGACTAGCGGGGGGGCGGGTACAGATACGCAGTATTTT

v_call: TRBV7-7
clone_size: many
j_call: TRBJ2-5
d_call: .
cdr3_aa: CASQRWPRETQYF
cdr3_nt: TGTGCTAGCCAAAGGTGGCCCCGAGAGACCCAGTACTTC

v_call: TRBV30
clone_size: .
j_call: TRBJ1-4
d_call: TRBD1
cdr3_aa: CAWRPRTGILTNEKLFF
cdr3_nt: TGTGCCTGGAGACCCCGGACAGGGATTTTGACTAATGAAAAACTGTTTTTT

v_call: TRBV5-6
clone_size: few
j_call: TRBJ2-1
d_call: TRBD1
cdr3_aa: CASSFGSQGRDEQFF
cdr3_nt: TGTGCCAGCAGCTTCGGCTCACAGGGGCGGGATGAGCAGTTCTTC

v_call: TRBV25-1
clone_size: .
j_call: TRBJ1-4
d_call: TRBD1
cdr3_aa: CASSPGDREKLFF
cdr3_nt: TGTGCCAGCAGCCCGGGGGACAGGGAAAAACTGTTTTTC

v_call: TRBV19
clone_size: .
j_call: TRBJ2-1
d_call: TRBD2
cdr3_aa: CARGGGSSYNEQFF
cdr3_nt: TGTGCCAGGGGCGGGGGGAGCTCCTACAATGAGCAGTTCTTC

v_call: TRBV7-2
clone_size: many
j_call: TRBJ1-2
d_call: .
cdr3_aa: CASSLGGGPYGYTF
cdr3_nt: TGTGCCAGCAGCTTAGGGGGCGGACCCTATGGCTACACCTTC

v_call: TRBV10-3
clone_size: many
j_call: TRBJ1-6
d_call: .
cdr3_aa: CAISLTGDYNSPLHF
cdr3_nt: TGTGCCATCAGCCTTACGGGAGACTATAATTCACCCCTCCACTTT

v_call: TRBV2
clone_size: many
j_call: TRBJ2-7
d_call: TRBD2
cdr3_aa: CASSEEGGLANYEQYF
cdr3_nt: TGTGCCAGCAGTGAGGAAGGAGGACTAGCCAACTACGAGCAGTACTTC

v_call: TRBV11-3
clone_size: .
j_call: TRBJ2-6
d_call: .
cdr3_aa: CASSSRLAGANVLTF
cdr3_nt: TGTGCCAGCAGCTCCCGACTAGCTGGGGCCAACGTCCTGACTTTC